The next 9 T cell receptor beta chains were all read from a single sample in a study of blood T cell repertoires in COVID-19. Assay used: immunoSEQ multiplex PCR; TCRdb lists only in-frame clones, some missing. The table lists roughly 59,000 clones, around 73% of them singletons. The sample comprised peripheral blood. The receptors here all came from a man older than 75 with acute or convalescent COVID-19.

The J gene is TRBJ2-2, the V gene TRBV28, with a weak D call TRBD1 (5 bases). From germline, CDR1 is MDHEN and CDR2 SYDVKM. The ends were cut back, 1 base at V and 8 bases at J, with 11 bases in the middle. The CDR3 extends over 14 amino acids. DNA of the CDR3: TGTGCCAGCAGTTTATCCAGGGTAGGGGGGGAGCTGTTTTTT. This encodes CASSLSRVGGELFF.

The chain has TRBV21-1 and TRBJ2-2; the listed D gene, TRBD2, was not tested against the DNA. TRBV21-1 is tagged as a pseudogene. This CDR3 comprises 16 residues. The CDR3 region is CASSKAAREGPGELFF. The CDR3 DNA is TGTGCCAGCAGCAAAGCCGCGCGGGAGGGACCCGGGGAGCTGTTTTTT.

The genes are TRBV5-6 and TRBJ1-1; the D is unclear. The germline CDR1 and CDR2 sequences are SGHDT and YYEEEE. The CDR3 length is 14 residues. V lost 3 bases and J lost 4, with 13 bases in between. The CDR3 bases are TGTGCCAGCAGCTACTGGTCCCTTAGCACTGAAGCTTTCTTT. Residues: CASSYWSLSTEAFF.

This clone appeared a single time. The chain couples TRBV30 to TRBJ2-7; the match to TRBD1 covers 9 bases. Germline CDR1 and CDR2: GTSNPN and SVGIG (reference sequence). The CDR3 is 13 amino acids. V dropped 1 base and J dropped 11; count of bases not matched to a gene: 9. For the CDR3, the DNA is TGTGCCTGGAGTGCCTGGACAGGGGAGATTGAGTACTTC. It specifies CAWSAWTGEIEYF.

V usage is TRBV5-1 and J usage is TRBJ2-7, with 10 nucleotides matching TRBD1. Trimming at V came to 0 bases and at J to 7 bases, leaving 4 bases not matched to a gene. CDR3 length: 14 residues. Looked up from germline, CDR1 is SGHRS and CDR2 is YFSETQ. The CDR3 DNA sequence: TGCGCCAGCAGCTTGGGGACAGGGGGTGAGGAGCAGTACTTC. Protein: CASSLGTGGEEQYF.

The CDR3 nucleotides read TGTGCCAGCAGTTTAACAGGGGGGTGGACTGAAGCTTTCTTT. Its protein is CASSLTGGWTEAFF. This chain links TRBV6-5 with TRBJ1-1; 8 bases are shared with TRBD1. The CDR3 covers 14 residues. Unmatched junction bases numbered 6, after V lost 4 bases and J lost 5 bases. The germline V gene has CDR1 MNHEY and CDR2 SVGAGI.

The V call is TRBV6-5, the J call TRBJ1-3; D remains ambiguous. The CDR3 is 15 amino acids. V was pared by 7 bases and J by 0 bases, with 13 bases between. Germline CDR1 reads MNHEY; CDR2 reads SVGAGI. The CDR3 protein is CASTQGGHSGNTIYF. The CDR3 DNA sequence: TGTGCCAGCACCCAAGGAGGCCACTCTGGAAACACCATATATTTT.

The chain couples TRBV2 to TRBJ1-1; D unresolved. The germline gives CDR1 SNHLY, CDR2 FYNNEI. Trimming shortened V by 7 bases and J by 5 bases, and 14 bases separated the two germline ends. The CDR3 totals 13 residues. CDR3 nucleotides: TGTGCCAGCAATACCTACAGTGAGACTGAAGCTTTCTTT. This encodes CASNTYSETEAFF.

The chain links TRBV9 to TRBJ1-2; D ambiguous. Per the germline V gene, CDR1 is SGDLS and CDR2 is YYNGEE. The ends were cut back, 0 bases at V and 7 bases at J, with 13 bases in the middle. The CDR3 is made up of 14 amino acids. The CDR3 DNA follows: TGTGCCAGCAGCGTAGAAGACGGGTTCTCTGGCTACACCTTC. Translation: CASSVEDGFSGYTF.